The clone carrying this T cell receptor (beta chain) was detected once. The data derive from a study of shared clonotypes between healthy human individuals. The CDR3 spans 16 residues. Germline V CDR1 and CDR2: SGHRS, YFSETQ. V dropped 4 bases and J dropped 2; count of bases not matched to a gene: 8. This was a deep-level run. Once extracted for a subset, genomic DNA was divided evenly among several immunoSEQ plates. Libraries were prepared by immunoSEQ multiplex PCR; TCRdb keeps only in-frame clonotypes and omits some of them. The table lists around 2.5 million clones, 93% of them singletons. The clonotype originates from a man younger than 35 in good health. Some clones in this sample may be carry-over from other donors' samples. The chain has TRBV5-1 and TRBJ2-3, with 9 bases matching TRBD2. The sequenced sample was naive CD4+ T cells from PBMCs. Subset specified: CD45RA+ positively selected. This CDR3 is CASSPRGGRATDTQYF. The DNA for the CDR3 is TGCGCCAGCAGCCCTCGGGGCGGGAGGGCCACAGATACGCAGTATTTT.